A selection of T cell receptor beta chains follows, all from one sample in a study of blood T cell repertoires in COVID-19. Some clones are missing from TCRdb's copy, which holds only in-frame ones; the method was immunoSEQ multiplex PCR. The data hold roughly 220,000 clones, with around 85% observed a single time. Sequencing was performed on PBMCs or T cells enriched from blood (not recorded which). These receptors all stem from a woman aged 40 to 50 with acute COVID-19. Both conserved end residues are part of each CDR3. Each record gives: V gene, D gene, J gene, CDR3 protein, CDR3 DNA. A D gene is named only where the DNA matches it firmly.

v_call: TRBV3-1/TRBV3-2
d_call: .
j_call: TRBJ2-5
cdr3_aa: CASSQARGQETQYF
cdr3_nt: TGTGCCAGCAGCCAAGCCAGGGGTCAAGAGACCCAGTACTTC

v_call: TRBV4-2
d_call: TRBD1
j_call: TRBJ1-3
cdr3_aa: CASSPPRGLGNTIYF
cdr3_nt: TGTGCCAGCAGCCCCCCGAGGGGGCTTGGAAACACCATATATTTT

v_call: TRBV28
d_call: .
j_call: TRBJ1-4
cdr3_aa: CASSRGRAEGKLFF
cdr3_nt: TGTGCCAGCAGTCGCGGGCGGGCCGAGGGAAAACTGTTTTTT

v_call: TRBV19
d_call: .
j_call: TRBJ2-6
cdr3_aa: CASRESQSGANVLTF
cdr3_nt: TGTGCCAGTAGGGAGAGTCAGTCTGGGGCCAACGTCCTGACTTTC

v_call: TRBV30
d_call: TRBD1
j_call: TRBJ1-1
cdr3_aa: CAWNRGYTEAFF
cdr3_nt: TGTGCCTGGAACAGGGGATACACTGAAGCTTTCTTT

v_call: TRBV7-9
d_call: .
j_call: TRBJ1-3
cdr3_aa: CASRPSGSGTFSGNTIYF
cdr3_nt: TGTGCCAGCAGGCCTTCCGGGTCCGGAACTTTCTCTGGAAACACCATATATTTT

v_call: TRBV18
d_call: TRBD2
j_call: TRBJ2-1
cdr3_aa: CASSPGLAGDYEQFF
cdr3_nt: TGTGCCAGCTCACCGGGACTAGCGGGAGATTATGAGCAGTTCTTC

v_call: TRBV27
d_call: TRBD2
j_call: TRBJ2-1
cdr3_aa: CASSSLRLAGAKSNEQFF
cdr3_nt: TGTGCCAGCAGTTCGCTCCGTCTAGCGGGAGCTAAGAGCAATGAGCAGTTCTTC

v_call: TRBV5-1
d_call: TRBD1
j_call: TRBJ1-2
cdr3_aa: CASSLSDRGLGYTF
cdr3_nt: TGCGCCAGCAGCTTGAGTGACAGGGGGCTTGGCTACACCTTC

v_call: TRBV5-6
d_call: TRBD2
j_call: TRBJ2-1
cdr3_aa: CASSLVAGGPTNEQFF
cdr3_nt: TGTGCCAGCAGCCTCGTAGCGGGAGGGCCAACGAATGAGCAGTTCTTC

v_call: TRBV7-2
d_call: .
j_call: TRBJ1-2
cdr3_aa: CASSLRGSYGYTF
cdr3_nt: TGTGCCAGCAGCCTACGTGGGAGCTATGGCTACACCTTC

v_call: TRBV5-5
d_call: TRBD1
j_call: TRBJ2-7
cdr3_aa: CASSRLPGQQEQYF
cdr3_nt: TGTGCCAGCAGCCGTCTCCCGGGACAGCAAGAGCAGTACTTC

v_call: TRBV29-1
d_call: .
j_call: TRBJ1-1
cdr3_aa: CSVVRTDLNTEAFF
cdr3_nt: TGCAGCGTCGTCCGGACAGACCTGAACACTGAAGCTTTCTTT

v_call: TRBV6-5
d_call: TRBD1
j_call: TRBJ2-7
cdr3_aa: CASSYSTGPFRQYF
cdr3_nt: TGTGCCAGCAGTTACTCGACAGGGCCTTTTCGGCAGTACTTC

v_call: TRBV6-5
d_call: TRBD2
j_call: TRBJ2-7
cdr3_aa: CASSLLAGDYEQYF
cdr3_nt: TGTGCCAGCAGTTTACTAGCGGGAGACTACGAGCAGTACTTC

v_call: TRBV5-6
d_call: TRBD1
j_call: TRBJ2-7
cdr3_aa: CASSWWDRDRAYEQYF
cdr3_nt: TGTGCCAGCAGCTGGTGGGACCGGGACAGGGCCTACGAGCAGTACTTC

v_call: TRBV12-3/TRBV12-4
d_call: .
j_call: TRBJ1-2
cdr3_aa: CASSMDTYGYTF
cdr3_nt: TGTGCCAGCAGTATGGACACCTATGGCTACACCTTC

v_call: TRBV19
d_call: .
j_call: TRBJ2-2
cdr3_aa: CASSISLATTGELFF
cdr3_nt: TGTGCCAGTAGTATATCCCTAGCGACGACCGGGGAGCTGTTTTTT

v_call: TRBV5-1
d_call: TRBD1
j_call: TRBJ1-1
cdr3_aa: CASRGTGQSTEAFF
cdr3_nt: TGCGCCAGCAGAGGGACAGGGCAGTCGACTGAAGCTTTCTTT

v_call: TRBV27
d_call: .
j_call: TRBJ2-1
cdr3_aa: CASTRSASSYNEQFF
cdr3_nt: TGTGCCAGCACTCGTAGCGCCAGCTCCTACAATGAGCAGTTCTTC

v_call: TRBV27
d_call: .
j_call: TRBJ1-6
cdr3_aa: CASTPTRSSYNSPLHF
cdr3_nt: TGTGCCAGCACCCCCACCCGCAGCTCCTATAATTCACCCCTCCACTTT

v_call: TRBV6-5
d_call: .
j_call: TRBJ2-1
cdr3_aa: CASRLYRRSYNEQFF
cdr3_nt: TGTGCCAGCAGGCTATACAGGAGATCCTACAATGAGCAGTTCTTC

v_call: TRBV7-6
d_call: TRBD1
j_call: TRBJ2-7
cdr3_aa: CASSQEDRASYEQYF
cdr3_nt: TGTGCCAGCAGCCAAGAGGACAGGGCCTCCTACGAGCAGTACTTC

v_call: TRBV9
d_call: TRBD1
j_call: TRBJ2-3
cdr3_aa: CASSVGRQGSDTQYF
cdr3_nt: TGTGCCAGCAGCGTAGGGAGACAGGGGTCAGATACGCAGTATTTT

v_call: TRBV7-2
d_call: .
j_call: TRBJ2-4
cdr3_aa: CASSPEGAARNIQYF
cdr3_nt: TGTGCCAGCAGCCCGGAGGGGGCCGCGCGGAACATTCAGTACTTC

v_call: TRBV30
d_call: TRBD1
j_call: TRBJ1-2
cdr3_aa: CAWSTWTGPTSNYGYTF
cdr3_nt: TGTGCCTGGAGTACTTGGACAGGCCCTACCTCTAACTATGGCTACACCTTC

v_call: TRBV6-2/TRBV6-3
d_call: .
j_call: TRBJ1-4
cdr3_aa: CASSQTNEKLFF
cdr3_nt: TGTGCCAGCAGTCAGACTAATGAAAAACTGTTTTTT

v_call: TRBV3-1/TRBV3-2
d_call: .
j_call: TRBJ1-2
cdr3_aa: CASWGLGRGYTF
cdr3_nt: TGTGCCAGCTGGGGCCTTGGGAGGGGCTACACCTTC

v_call: TRBV25-1
d_call: .
j_call: TRBJ1-1
cdr3_aa: CASSDTGSILEAFF
cdr3_nt: TGTGCCAGCAGTGATACGGGGTCAATTCTTGAAGCTTTCTTT

v_call: TRBV2
d_call: TRBD1
j_call: TRBJ1-3
cdr3_aa: CASRNNLGTASGNTIYF
cdr3_nt: TGTGCCAGCAGAAACAACTTAGGGACAGCCTCTGGAAACACCATATATTTT

v_call: TRBV11-1
d_call: .
j_call: TRBJ1-6
cdr3_aa: CASSKGRQGFGSPLHF
cdr3_nt: TGTGCCAGCAGCAAAGGTCGCCAGGGCTTTGGTTCACCCCTCCACTTT

v_call: TRBV6-5
d_call: TRBD1
j_call: TRBJ1-4
cdr3_aa: CASRGQGTNEKLFF
cdr3_nt: TGTGCCAGCAGGGGACAGGGAACTAATGAAAAACTGTTTTTT

v_call: TRBV30
d_call: .
j_call: TRBJ1-4
cdr3_aa: CAWGSVAGTNEKLFF
cdr3_nt: TGTGCCTGGGGCTCGGTCGCAGGTACTAATGAAAAACTGTTTTTT

v_call: TRBV27
d_call: .
j_call: TRBJ1-5
cdr3_aa: CASSFKQDQPQHF
cdr3_nt: TGTGCCAGCAGTTTCAAACAGGATCAGCCCCAGCATTTT

v_call: TRBV7-3
d_call: .
j_call: TRBJ2-2
cdr3_aa: CASSLSFPGNTGELFF
cdr3_nt: TGTGCCAGCAGCTTATCTTTTCCAGGGAACACCGGGGAGCTGTTTTTT